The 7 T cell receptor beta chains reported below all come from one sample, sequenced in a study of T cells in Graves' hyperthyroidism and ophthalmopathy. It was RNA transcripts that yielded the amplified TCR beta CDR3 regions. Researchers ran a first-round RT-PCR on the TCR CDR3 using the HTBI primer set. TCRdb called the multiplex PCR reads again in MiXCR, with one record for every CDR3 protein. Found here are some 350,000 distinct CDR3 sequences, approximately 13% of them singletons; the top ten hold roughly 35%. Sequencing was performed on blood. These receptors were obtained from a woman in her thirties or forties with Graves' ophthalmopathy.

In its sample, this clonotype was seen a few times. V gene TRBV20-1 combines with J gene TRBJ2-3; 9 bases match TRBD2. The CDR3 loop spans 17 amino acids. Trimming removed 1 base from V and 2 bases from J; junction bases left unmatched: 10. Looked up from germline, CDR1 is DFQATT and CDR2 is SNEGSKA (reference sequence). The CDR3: CSARGISGGDNTDTQYF. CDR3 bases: TGCAGTGCTAGAGGAATTAGCGGGGGTGACAACACAGATACGCAGTATTTT.

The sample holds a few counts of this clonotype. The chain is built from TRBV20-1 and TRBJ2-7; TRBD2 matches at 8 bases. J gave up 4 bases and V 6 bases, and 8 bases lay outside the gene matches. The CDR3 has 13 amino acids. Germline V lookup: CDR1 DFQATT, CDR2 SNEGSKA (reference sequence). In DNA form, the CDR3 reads TGCAGTGCGCCGGGGGGGCGGGGATACGAGCAGTACTTC. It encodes CSAPGGRGYEQYF.

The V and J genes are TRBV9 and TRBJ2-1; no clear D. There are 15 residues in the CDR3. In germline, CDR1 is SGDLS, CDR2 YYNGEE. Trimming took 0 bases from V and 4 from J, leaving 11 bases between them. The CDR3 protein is CASSVVPGEYNEQFF. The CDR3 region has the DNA TGTGCCAGCAGCGTAGTGCCTGGAGAGTACAATGAGCAGTTCTTC.

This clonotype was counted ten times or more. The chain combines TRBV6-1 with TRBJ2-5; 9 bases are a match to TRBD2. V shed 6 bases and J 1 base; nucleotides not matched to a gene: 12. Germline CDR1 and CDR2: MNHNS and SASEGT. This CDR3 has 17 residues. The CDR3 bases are TGTGCCAGCAGCCCACGGGCTAGCGGGACCATCCAAGAGACCCAGTACTTC. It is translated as CASSPRASGTIQETQYF.

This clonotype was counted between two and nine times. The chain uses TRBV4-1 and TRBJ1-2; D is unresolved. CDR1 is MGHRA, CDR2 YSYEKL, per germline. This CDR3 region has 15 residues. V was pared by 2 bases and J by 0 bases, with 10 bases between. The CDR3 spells CASSQSVLANYGYTF. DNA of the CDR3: TGCGCCAGCAGCCAATCGGTCCTGGCTAACTATGGCTACACCTTC.

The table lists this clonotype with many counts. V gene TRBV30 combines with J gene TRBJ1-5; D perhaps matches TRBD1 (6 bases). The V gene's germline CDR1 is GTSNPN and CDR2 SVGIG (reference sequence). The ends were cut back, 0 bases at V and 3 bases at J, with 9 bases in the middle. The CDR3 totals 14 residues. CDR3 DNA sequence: TGTGCCTGGAGTGTGGGGGCGAACAATCAGCCCCAGCATTTT. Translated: CAWSVGANNQPQHF. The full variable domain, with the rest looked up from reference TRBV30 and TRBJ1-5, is SQTIHQWPATLVQPVGSPLSLECTVEGTSNPNLYWYRQAAGRGLQLLFYSVGIGQISSEVPQNLSASRPQDRQFILSSKKLLLSDSGFYLCAWSVGANNQPQHFGDGTRLSIL.

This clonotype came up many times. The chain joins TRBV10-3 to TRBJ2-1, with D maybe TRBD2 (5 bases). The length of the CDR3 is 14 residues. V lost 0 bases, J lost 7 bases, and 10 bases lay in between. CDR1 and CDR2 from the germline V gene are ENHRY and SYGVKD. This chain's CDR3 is CAISESLARNEQFF. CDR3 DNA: TGTGCCATCAGTGAGTCTTTAGCGCGGAATGAGCAGTTCTTC.